This T cell receptor (beta chain) emerged from a study of blood T cells in healthy people across ages. Germline V gene lookup returns CDR1 SGHTA and CDR2 FQGNSA. V was shortened by 2 bases and J by 5 bases, with 10 bases between the two germline ends. The CDR3 has 14 amino acids. Donors were healthy Caucasian individuals from Russia aged roughly 6 to 95. Peripheral blood was drawn, approximately 9.7 milliliters per donor. Total RNA extracted from each sample amounted to at least 6 micrograms. The second PCR ran about 6 to 11 cycles with a sample-barcoded 5' primer and J-beta primers. Via MiXCR, TCRdb re-called the 5' RACE reads, giving one row per CDR3 protein. The sample yields some 900,000 distinct CDR3 sequences, roughly 52% seen once.

The gene calls are TRBV7-2 and TRBJ2-4; maybe TRBD2 (5 bases). This TCR came from a man aged 25-45 years in good health. The specimen was blood. In DNA, the CDR3 is TGTGCCAGCAGCTTATCCGGGGTGGAAAACATTCAGTACTTC. This gives the protein CASSLSGVENIQYF.